This T cell receptor (beta chain) was identified during a study of blood T cell repertoires in COVID-19. The overall study: COVID-19 samples collected from the United States, Italy and Spain covered acute and convalescent phases. T cells, B-cell-depleted T cells, or PBMCs provided the cDNA or gDNA that served as material.

In the study's own analysis: Amplified reference gene primers provided the basis for estimating nucleated cell counts. Some clones are missing from TCRdb's copy, which holds only in-frame ones; the method was immunoSEQ multiplex PCR. The D gene and trimming were derived from the DNA, and the V and J assignments and clone size from that table. The data show about 380,000 clones, less than 85% seen once. The V end was cut by 9 bases, the J end by 5 bases, with 13 bases between. The CDR3 extends over 12 amino acids. Germline loops: CDR1 SNHLY, CDR2 FYNNEI. The specimen sequenced was peripheral blood. The sequence derives from a woman aged 18-29 years with acute or convalescent COVID-19. V and J are TRBV2 and TRBJ1-1; tentative D call: TRBD1 (6 bases). This CDR3 reads CASNRERTEAFF. CDR3 DNA: TGTGCCAGTAACAGGGAACGGACTGAAGCTTTCTTT.